What follows is one T cell receptor (beta chain) and its context. No antigen is known for it. This sample is drawn from a study of PD-L1 blockade in urothelial cancer. For the study at large: Blood was evaluated 3 weeks (second dose) and 6 weeks after therapy began. General study points: Below-median pretreatment blood TCR clonality predicted better survival. More expansion of tumor-associated blood clones, seen at 3 weeks, marked durable-benefit patients.

CDR3 length: 15 residues. V shed 4 bases, J shed 2 bases, and the junction held 7 bases outside the gene matches. CDR1 SGHRS and CDR2 YFSETQ come from the germline V gene. In each PCR, synthetic TCR analog templates were spiked in. The table came from immunoSEQ multiplex PCR; TCRdb's copy has only in-frame clones and leaves some out. The table has about 86,000 clones, about 85% seen once; the top ten hold approximately 14%. Time point noted: pretreatment peripheral blood. The material was PBMCs, obtained around atezolizumab (anti-PD-L1) treatment. The clonotype originates from a man aged 55 to 69 with urothelial cancer. The chain links TRBV5-1 to TRBJ2-7, with 9 bases aligning to TRBD1. The CDR3 reads CASSVSRDRAYEQYF. DNA of the CDR3: TGCGCCAGCAGCGTAAGCCGGGACAGGGCCTACGAGCAGTACTTC.